The T cell receptor (beta chain) under discussion was sequenced for a study of metastatic and nonmetastatic thyroid tumors (dated by TCRdb to the early 2020s). Some background on the complete study: Repertoires from peripheral blood and from tumor or nodule tissue samples of malignant and benign thyroid patients were compared. Beyond this particular receptor, the publication reports: In both blood and tumor samples, TCR beta diversity was reported to be significantly higher in malignant tumors than in benign nodules.

The CDR3 has 8 residues if both end residues are counted. In the germline V gene, CDR1 corresponds to SGDLS and CDR2 to YYNGEE. No patient had received any treatment before thyroid surgery. Patient clinical samples collected from about 2011 to 2019 were retrospectively analysed using T-cell receptor beta sequencing. The receptor library was made with PCR. The listed sequencing device is Illumina HiSeq 4000. The TCR beta-chain CDR3 region of each patient was profiled by high-throughput sequencing. As for how the authors treated the data: CDR3 differences across clinicopathological groups were used to build a classifier for discriminating distant-metastatic papillary thyroid cancer patients. To measure repertoire diversity the researchers used the Shannon index, while the Morisita-Horn index served to gauge how similar the tumor and blood repertoires were. Using fastp trimming at Q25 and MiXCR clonotype assembly, TCRdb reanalyzed the public sequencing data and kept in-frame beta chains. TCRdb assigned the V and J calls; the authors' analysis was not used. The sample contains more than 20,000 clones, roughly 18% of them found a single time. The top ten clones comprise more than 2.5% of the sample.

This clone was counted between two and nine times. No antigen is known for it. No conserved phenylalanine or tryptophan is present at the end of the CDR3, so a read error is the likely explanation. The limits of the CDR3 on the DNA are not certain, so only TCRdb's listed CDR3 is given. Recombination connected TRBV9 to TRBJ2-6; the D call of TRBD1 is as the table states it, not checked on the DNA. The sequenced sample consisted of adjacent normal tissue. This TCR was sampled from a male donor with papillary thyroid cancer or a benign thyroid nodule (not recorded which). Some clones in this sample may be carry-over from other donors' samples. The CDR3 corresponds to CASSDKGT.